This TCR beta chain was sequenced for a study of cytomegalovirus exposure and HLA in healthy donors. The table came from immunoSEQ multiplex PCR; TCRdb's copy has only in-frame clones and leaves some out. The sample lists roughly 250,000 clones, around 90% occurring once. Of note for this clone: Its antigen is as yet unknown.

The donors were part of the roughly 120-subject validation cohort, which stood apart from the roughly 700-subject first cohort. Study findings and constraints: The tendency of first-cohort TCR clusters to co-occur in the 90 to 150 validation repertoires emerged from a later analysis. Rarity held for most TCR sequences, but there were some public TCRs that occurred in many donors. A list of about 160 TCR beta chains associated with cytomegalovirus was given.

This receptor was obtained from a young woman in good health and CMV-seronegative. Sequencing was carried out using PBMCs.

The CDR3: CASSLLKGAYNEQFF. Here the CDR3 DNA reads TGTGCCAGCAGCTTATTGAAGGGGGCTTACAATGAGCAGTTCTTC. This chain joins TRBV7-9 and TRBJ2-1, with 7 bases fitting TRBD1. Germline V gene sequence: CDR1 SEHNR, CDR2 FQNEAQ (reference sequence). Losses at the gene ends were 2 bases for V and 4 bases for J; bases not matched to a gene: 5. This CDR3 is 15 amino acids long.